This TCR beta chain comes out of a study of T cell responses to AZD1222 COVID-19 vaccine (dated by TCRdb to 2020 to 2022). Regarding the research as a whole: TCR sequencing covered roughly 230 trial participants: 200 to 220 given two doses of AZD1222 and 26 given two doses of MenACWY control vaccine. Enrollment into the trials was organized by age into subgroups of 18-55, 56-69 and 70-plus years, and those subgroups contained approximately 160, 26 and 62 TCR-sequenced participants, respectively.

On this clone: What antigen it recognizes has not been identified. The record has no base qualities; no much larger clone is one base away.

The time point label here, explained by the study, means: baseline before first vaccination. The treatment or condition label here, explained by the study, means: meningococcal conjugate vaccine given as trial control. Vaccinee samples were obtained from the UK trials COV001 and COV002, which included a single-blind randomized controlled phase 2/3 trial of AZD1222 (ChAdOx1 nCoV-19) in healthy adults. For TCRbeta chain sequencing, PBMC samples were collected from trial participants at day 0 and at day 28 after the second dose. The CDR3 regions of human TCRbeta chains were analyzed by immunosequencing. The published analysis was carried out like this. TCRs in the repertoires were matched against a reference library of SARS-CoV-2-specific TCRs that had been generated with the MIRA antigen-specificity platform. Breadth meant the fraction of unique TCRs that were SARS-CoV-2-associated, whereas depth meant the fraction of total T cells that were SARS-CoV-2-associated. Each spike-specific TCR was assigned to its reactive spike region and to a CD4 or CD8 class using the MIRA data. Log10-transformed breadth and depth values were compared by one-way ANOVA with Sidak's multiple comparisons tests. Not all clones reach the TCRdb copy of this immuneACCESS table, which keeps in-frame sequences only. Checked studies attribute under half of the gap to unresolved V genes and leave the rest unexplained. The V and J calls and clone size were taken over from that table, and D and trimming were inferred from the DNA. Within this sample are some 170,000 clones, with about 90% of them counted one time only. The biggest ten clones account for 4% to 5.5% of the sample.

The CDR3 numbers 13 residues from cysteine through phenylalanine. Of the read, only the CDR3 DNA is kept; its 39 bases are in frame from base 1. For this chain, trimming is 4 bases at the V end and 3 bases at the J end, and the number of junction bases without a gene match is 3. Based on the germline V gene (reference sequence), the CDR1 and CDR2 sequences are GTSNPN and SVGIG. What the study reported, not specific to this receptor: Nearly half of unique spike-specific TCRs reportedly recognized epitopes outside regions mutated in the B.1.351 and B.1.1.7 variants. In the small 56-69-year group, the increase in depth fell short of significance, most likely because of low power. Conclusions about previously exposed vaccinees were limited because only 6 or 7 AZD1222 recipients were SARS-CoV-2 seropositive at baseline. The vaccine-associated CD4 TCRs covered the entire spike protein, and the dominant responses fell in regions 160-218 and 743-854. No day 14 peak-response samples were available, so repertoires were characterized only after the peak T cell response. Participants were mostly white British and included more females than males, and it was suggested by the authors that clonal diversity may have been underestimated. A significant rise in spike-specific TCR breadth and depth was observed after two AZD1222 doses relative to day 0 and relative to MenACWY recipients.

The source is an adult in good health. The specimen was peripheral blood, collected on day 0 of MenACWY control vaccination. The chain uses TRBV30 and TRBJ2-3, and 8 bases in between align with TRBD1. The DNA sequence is TGTGCCTGGACAGGGGGCTGGACAGATACGCAGTATTTT. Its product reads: CAWTGGWTDTQYF.